This T cell receptor (beta chain) came from a study of cytomegalovirus exposure and HLA in healthy donors. Study conclusions and caveats: Donor immune exposure was known only as CMV serostatus. It has been reported that TCR beta sequences accurately predicted the HLA-A and HLA-B alleles of most subjects. Follow-up analysis later connected one missense variant in DCLRE1C with trimming of TCR beta V- and J-genes.

Points on this clone: Its antigen is currently unknown.

PCR primers comprised 60 Vbeta and 13 Jbeta primers. Clones were sequenced by immunoSEQ multiplex PCR, and TCRdb holds only the in-frame ones, with some missing. This sample has about 130,000 clones, with approximately 87% found just once. The germline V gene has CDR1 SEHNR and CDR2 FQNEAQ (reference sequence). After removal of 2 bases from V and 9 bases from J, the junction contained 4 bases not matched to a gene. This CDR3 is 13 amino acids long. The sequenced sample was PBMCs. This chain uses TRBV7-9 with TRBJ2-1; 7 bases align to TRBD2. This receptor was obtained from a woman aged 25 to 39 in good health and CMV-seronegative. The CDR3 sequence: CASSLWGGGEQFF. CDR3 coding DNA: TGTGCCAGCAGCTTATGGGGCGGGGGTGAGCAGTTCTTC.